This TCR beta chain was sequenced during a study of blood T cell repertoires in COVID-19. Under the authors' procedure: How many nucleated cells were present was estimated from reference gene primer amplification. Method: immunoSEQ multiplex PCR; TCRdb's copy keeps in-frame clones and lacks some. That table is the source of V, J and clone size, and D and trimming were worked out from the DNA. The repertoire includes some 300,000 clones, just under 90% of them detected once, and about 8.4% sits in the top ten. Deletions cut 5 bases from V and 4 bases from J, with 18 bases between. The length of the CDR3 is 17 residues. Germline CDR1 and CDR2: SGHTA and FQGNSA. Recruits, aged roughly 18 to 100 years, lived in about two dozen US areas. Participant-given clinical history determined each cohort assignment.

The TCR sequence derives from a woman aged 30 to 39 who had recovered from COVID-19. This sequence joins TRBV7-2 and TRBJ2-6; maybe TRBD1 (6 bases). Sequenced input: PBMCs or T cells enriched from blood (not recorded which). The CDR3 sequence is CASSTRVQGSGANVLTF. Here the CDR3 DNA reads TGTGCCAGCAGCACAAGAGTACAGGGTTCAGGGGCCAACGTCCTGACTTTC.